This paragraph reports one TCR beta chain. This clonotype was recorded at least ten times. The antigen this receptor binds is unknown. No base quality information exists; no much larger clone differs at one position. This specimen comes from a study of CD8 T cells in ankylosing spondylitis (dated by TCRdb to between 2016 and 2019). Notes on the research overall: To find TCR variants linked to disease, the study profiled T cell receptor beta repertoires in ankylosing spondylitis patients and healthy donors. The full study cohort comprised 25 ankylosing spondylitis patients and 110 or so healthy donors. Peripheral blood was sampled, and synovial fluid was also collected from ankylosing spondylitis patients. Broader findings and caveats from the paper: Some motif variants were previously reported in synovial fluid and blood of reactive arthritis patients, suggesting common disease-initiation mechanisms. The disease-linked clones were reported as significantly enriched in matched synovial fluid samples from ankylosing spondylitis patients. The disease-linked clones showed a CD8+ phenotype and occurred at relatively low frequencies in peripheral blood. A TCR beta motif made up of under ten highly homologous amino acid variants appeared to be characteristic of blood from ankylosing spondylitis patients.

The instrument given in TCRdb is Illumina HiSeq 2500. Quantitative 5'-RACE with molecular barcodes was used to prepare TCR beta libraries. Regarding the original processing steps: A new computational method based on a probabilistic model of VDJ rearrangement was used to identify disease-linked TCR variants. TCRdb ran its own pipeline on the public reads, namely fastp trimming at Q25 and MiXCR clone calling, and kept in-frame beta chains. One record per CDR3 amino acid sequence lists the most common genes and DNA. These V and J calls are TCRdb output, not the study's own analysis. The sample has more than 600,000 distinct CDR3 sequences on record, 15% to 20% of them singletons. The ten largest clones capture about 19% of the sample. The CDR3 has 14 amino acids, counting the end cysteine and phenylalanine. CDR3 DNA only is kept here, 42 bases in frame from base 1. Looking up the germline V gene yields CDR1 SGHAT and CDR2 FQNNGV. V is trimmed back by 5 bases and J by 8 bases, and the junction contains 8 bases that no gene match accounts for.

The sample comprised blood, either unsorted or a sorted T cell fraction (not recorded which). The chain is encoded by TRBV11-2 joined to TRBJ1-4, with 7 bases matching TRBD1. The sequence was collected from a male donor with ankylosing spondylitis. The CDR3 sequence is CASSPHRGWEKLFF. The DNA is as follows: TGTGCCAGCAGCCCCCACAGGGGATGGGAAAAACTGTTTTTT.